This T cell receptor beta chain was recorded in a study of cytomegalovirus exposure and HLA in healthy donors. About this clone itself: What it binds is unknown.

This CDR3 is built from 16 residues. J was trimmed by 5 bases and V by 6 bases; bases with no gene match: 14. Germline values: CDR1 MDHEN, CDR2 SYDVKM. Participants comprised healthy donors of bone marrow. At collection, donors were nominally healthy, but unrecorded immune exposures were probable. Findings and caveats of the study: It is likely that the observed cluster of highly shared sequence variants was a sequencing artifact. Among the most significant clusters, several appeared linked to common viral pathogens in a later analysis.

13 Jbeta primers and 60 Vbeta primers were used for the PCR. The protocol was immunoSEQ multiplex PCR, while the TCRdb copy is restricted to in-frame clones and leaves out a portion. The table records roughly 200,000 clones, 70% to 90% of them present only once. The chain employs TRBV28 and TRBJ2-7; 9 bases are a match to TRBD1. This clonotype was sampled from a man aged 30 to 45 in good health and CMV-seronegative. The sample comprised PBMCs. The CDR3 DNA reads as TGTGCCAGCAGACCCTCTGGCGGAGACAGGGGGAACGAGCAGTACTTC. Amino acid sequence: CASRPSGGDRGNEQYF.